This T cell receptor beta chain emerged from a study of T-cell reconstitution after alpha-beta-depleted transplantation in children. The CDR3 contains 12 residues. With 2 bases removed from V and 8 bases from J, the gap between germline ends came to 9 bases. Germline V gives CDR1 SQVTM, CDR2 ANQGSEA. Study-level results: The study reportedly traced alpha-beta T cells about two months after transplant to several hundred expanded graft clones. Certain patients had high TCRbeta diversity at day 60, and it came from recipient T cells and thymic progenitors that survived. One year post-transplant, T-cell counts and diversity were largely derived from T cells produced anew.

Comment on this clonotype: Its antigen is not known.

It was with unique molecular identifiers that the TCRbeta library was prepared. Each CDR3 protein is one row after TCRdb ran MiXCR on the PCR reads. This table holds about 300,000 distinct CDR3 sequences, almost 8% found once. The receptor was isolated from a female patient aged 2-9 years who had a stem cell transplant for Fanconi anemia, so the T cells may come from the graft donor. The V call is TRBV29-1, the J call TRBJ1-4; D gene uncertain. Source: peripheral blood, taken 360 days after TCRalphabeta/CD19-depleted stem cell transplant. For the CDR3, the DNA is TGCAGCGTTGAAAACAGTCACGAAAAACTGTTTTTT. Encoded protein: CSVENSHEKLFF. Complete variable domain (other parts from reference TRBV29-1 and TRBJ1-4): SAVISQKPSRDICQRGTSLTIQCQVDSQVTMMFWYRQQPGQSLTLIATANQGSEATYESGFVIDKFPISRPNLTFSTLTVSNMSPEDSSIYLCSVENSHEKLFFGSGTQLSVL.